These T cell receptor beta chains were read from a single sample in a study of OX40 agonist ivuxolimab in advanced cancers. This table comes from immunoSEQ multiplex PCR, and its TCRdb copy is limited to in-frame clones, with some not included. The repertoire holds roughly 26,000 clones, with about 90% as singletons. Sequencing was performed on CD4+ or CD8+ T cells sorted from blood, taken in a trial of the OX40 agonist ivuxolimab. The origin of the receptors is an adult with an advanced solid tumor such as melanoma, head and neck, liver or kidney cancer. The CDR3 runs from the conserved cysteine through the conserved F or W. D genes are given only for firm matches. Size is stated for part of the rows, as once, few or many counts, or as a class when the clone is expanded.

>TRBJ1-2|TRBD1|-|TRBV27
CASKTGVIGYTF
TGTGCCAGCAAGACAGGGGTTATAGGCTACACCTTC
>TRBJ2-4|TRBD2|-|TRBV27
CASSPHSGSLQNIQYF
TGTGCCAGCAGTCCGCATAGCGGGAGTCTCCAAAACATTCAGTACTTC
>TRBJ2-1|TRBD2|-|TRBV27
CASSLLAGGDEQFF
TGTGCCAGCAGTTTACTAGCGGGAGGGGATGAGCAGTTCTTC
>TRBJ2-5|TRBD2|-|TRBV7-9
CASSSSGEYQETQYF
TGTGCCAGCAGTTCTAGCGGGGAGTACCAAGAGACCCAGTACTTC
>TRBJ2-3|-|-|TRBV7-6
CASSLSWQSGNTQYF
TGTGCCAGCAGCTTAAGTTGGCAGTCCGGGAATACGCAGTATTTT
>TRBJ2-5|TRBD1|-|TRBV11-3
CASSSGTGQETQYF
TGTGCCAGCAGCTCGGGGACAGGACAAGAGACCCAGTACTTC
>TRBJ1-2|-|-|TRBV19
CASSIPRSGRGGYTF
TGTGCCAGTAGTATACCCCGCAGCGGGAGAGGCGGCTACACCTTC
>TRBJ2-1|-|-|TRBV27
CASNPWGAGSNEQFF
TGTGCCAGCAACCCTTGGGGGGCCGGGTCCAATGAGCAGTTCTTC
>TRBJ1-2|-|-|TRBV5-5
CASSLDTINYGYTF
TGTGCCAGCAGCTTGGACACAATTAACTATGGCTACACCTTC
>TRBJ1-6|-|-|TRBV4-3
CASSQDRGMTYNSPLHF
TGCGCCAGCAGCCAAGATAGGGGGATGACCTATAATTCACCCCTCCACTTT
>TRBJ2-1|TRBD2|-|TRBV11-2
CASSLWEGSYNEQFF
TGTGCCAGCAGCTTATGGGAGGGATCCTACAATGAGCAGTTCTTC
>TRBJ2-1|-|-|TRBV19
CASSIKGYNEQFF
TGTGCCAGTAGTATAAAAGGATACAATGAGCAGTTCTTC
>TRBJ2-7|-|large|TRBV14
CASSPANYEQYF
TGTGCCAGCAGCCCCGCTAACTACGAGCAGTACTTC
>TRBJ2-7|-|-|TRBV6-1
CASPGTYEQYF
TGTGCCTCCCCGGGGACGTACGAGCAGTACTTC
>TRBJ1-5|-|-|TRBV28
CASSIGGVNQPQHF
TGTGCCAGCAGTATAGGGGGGGTCAATCAGCCCCAGCATTTT
>TRBJ2-3|-|once|TRBV5-1
CASSLVDKYTDTQYF
TGCGCCAGCAGCTTGGTGGACAAGTACACAGATACGCAGTATTTT
>TRBJ2-7|-|-|TRBV4-2
CASSQDGNGPYEQYF
TGTGCCAGCAGCCAAGATGGAAACGGGCCCTACGAGCAGTACTTC
>TRBJ2-2|-|once|TRBV19
CASSPLWAGELFF
TGTGCCAGTAGTCCCCTATGGGCCGGGGAGCTGTTTTTT
>TRBJ1-2|-|-|TRBV6-1
CASRTGNGYTF
TGTGCCAGCAGAACAGGGAATGGCTACACCTTC
>TRBJ1-5|-|-|TRBV6-5
CASTDAYSGNQPQHF
TGTGCCAGCACCGACGCCTACTCGGGGAATCAGCCCCAGCATTTT
>TRBJ2-7|TRBD1|once|TRBV6-6
CASRGQVIPYEQYF
TGTGCCAGCAGGGGACAGGTTATCCCCTACGAGCAGTACTTC
>TRBJ2-1|TRBD1|-|TRBV10-2
CASSESGTGNEQFF
TGCGCCAGCAGTGAGTCAGGGACAGGTAATGAGCAGTTCTTC
>TRBJ2-3|TRBD2|-|TRBV27
CASSSLLAGASDTQYF
TGTGCCAGCAGTTCCCTTTTAGCGGGGGCCAGCGATACGCAGTATTTT
>TRBJ2-3|-|-|TRBV10-1
CASGGLDTQYF
TGCGCCAGCGGGGGATTAGATACGCAGTATTTT
>TRBJ2-1|TRBD1|-|TRBV6-1
CASSEAGGTGFYNEQFF
TGTGCCAGCAGTGAAGCTGGGGGGACAGGGTTCTACAATGAGCAGTTCTTC
>TRBJ2-1|-|once|TRBV19
CASRVTANNEQFF
TGTGCCAGTAGGGTAACAGCTAACAATGAGCAGTTCTTC
>TRBJ2-4|-|once|TRBV6-5
CASRGDRNIQYF
TGTGCCAGCAGGGGGGATCGAAACATTCAGTACTTC
>TRBJ2-7|-|-|TRBV30
CAWSVSGLGYEQYF
TGTGCCTGGAGTGTAAGCGGCTTGGGCTACGAGCAGTACTTC
>TRBJ2-7|-|-|TRBV27
CASRPPGVSYEQYF
TGTGCCAGCAGGCCGCCGGGAGTCTCCTACGAGCAGTACTTC
>TRBJ1-2|-|once|TRBV6-1
CASSEAYTTYGYTF
TGTGCCAGCAGTGAAGCGTATACTACATATGGCTACACCTTC
>TRBJ1-1|-|-|TRBV28
CASTFKLVLNTEAFF
TGTGCCAGCACTTTTAAACTGGTTTTGAACACTGAAGCTTTCTTT